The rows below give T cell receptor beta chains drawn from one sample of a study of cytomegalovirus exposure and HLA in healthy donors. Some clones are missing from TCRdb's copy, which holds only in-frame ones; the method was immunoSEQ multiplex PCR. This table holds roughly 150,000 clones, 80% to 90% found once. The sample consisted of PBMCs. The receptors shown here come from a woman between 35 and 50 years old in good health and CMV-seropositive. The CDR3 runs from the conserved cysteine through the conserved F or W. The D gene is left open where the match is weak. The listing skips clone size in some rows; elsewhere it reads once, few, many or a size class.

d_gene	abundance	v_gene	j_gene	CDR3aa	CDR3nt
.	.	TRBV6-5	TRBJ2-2	CATRSTTGTGELFF	TGTGCCACGCGATCCACAACGGGCACCGGGGAGCTGTTTTTT
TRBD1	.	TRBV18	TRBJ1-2	CASSPRDSGYGYTF	TGTGCCAGCTCACCGCGGGACAGCGGATATGGCTACACCTTC
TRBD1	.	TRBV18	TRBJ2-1	CASSPVRGTGTSNEQFF	TGTGCCAGCTCACCAGTACGAGGGACAGGGACGTCCAATGAGCAGTTCTTC
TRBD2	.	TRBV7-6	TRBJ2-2	CASSLGAAGGPTGELFF	TGTGCCAGCAGCTTAGGTGCAGCGGGAGGGCCGACCGGGGAGCTGTTTTTT
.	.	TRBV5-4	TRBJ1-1	CASSFSGGGTEAFF	TGTGCCAGCAGCTTCTCCGGGGGTGGCACTGAAGCTTTCTTT
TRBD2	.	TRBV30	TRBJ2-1	CAWSGETSSGNEQFF	TGTGCCTGGAGTGGTGAGACTAGCTCGGGCAATGAGCAGTTCTTC
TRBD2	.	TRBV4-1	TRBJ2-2	CASSLGGAGGPWTGELFF	TGCGCCAGCAGCCTAGGTGGGGCGGGAGGGCCGTGGACCGGGGAGCTGTTTTTT
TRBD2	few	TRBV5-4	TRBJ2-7	CASSDLRGRGYEQYF	TGTGCCAGCAGCGATCTGCGCGGGAGGGGGTACGAGCAGTACTTC
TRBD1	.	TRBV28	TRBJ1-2	CASGGQVDGYTF	TGTGCCAGCGGGGGACAGGTAGATGGCTACACCTTC
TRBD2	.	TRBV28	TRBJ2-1	CASRGLAGIPYNEQFF	TGTGCCAGCAGGGGACTAGCGGGGATTCCCTACAATGAGCAGTTCTTC
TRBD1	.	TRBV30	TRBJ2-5	CAWETSRGQGAVQYF	TGTGCCTGGGAAACTTCTCGGGGACAGGGGGCAGTGCAGTACTTC
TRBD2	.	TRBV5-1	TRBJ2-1	CASRPRLAGYNEQFF	TGCGCCAGCAGACCGAGACTAGCGGGGTACAATGAGCAGTTCTTC
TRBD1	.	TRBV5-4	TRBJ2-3	CASSSGQGGTQYF	TGTGCCAGCAGCTCAGGACAGGGTGGTACGCAGTATTTT
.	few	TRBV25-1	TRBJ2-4	CASSDSPGTSEYF	TGTGCCAGCAGTGATTCCCCTGGGACTTCTGAGTACTTC
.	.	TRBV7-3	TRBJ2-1	CASSFDNEQFF	TGTGCCAGCAGCTTCGACAATGAGCAGTTCTTC
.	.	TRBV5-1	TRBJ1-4	CASRRQGTATNEKLFF	TGCGCCAGCAGACGCCAGGGAACCGCAACTAATGAAAAACTGTTTTTT
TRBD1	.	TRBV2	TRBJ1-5	CASSEGQGGQPQHF	TGTGCCAGCAGCGAAGGACAGGGGGGACAGCCCCAGCATTTT
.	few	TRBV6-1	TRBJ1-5	CASSEADSNQPQHF	TGTGCCAGCAGTGAGGCGGATAGCAATCAGCCCCAGCATTTT
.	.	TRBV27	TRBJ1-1	CASSPQGLQFLTEAFF	TGTGCCAGCAGTCCGCAGGGTCTCCAATTCCTCACTGAAGCTTTCTTT
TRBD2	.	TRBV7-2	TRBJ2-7	CASSLASSGGYEQYF	TGTGCCAGCAGCTTAGCGTCTAGCGGGGGTTACGAGCAGTACTTC
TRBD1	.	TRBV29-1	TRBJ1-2	CSVHRGTGLDGYTF	TGCAGCGTTCACAGGGGGACGGGATTAGATGGCTACACCTTC
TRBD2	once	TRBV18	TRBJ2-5	CASSPGLAAQETQYF	TGTGCCAGCTCACCAGGGCTAGCGGCACAAGAGACCCAGTACTTC
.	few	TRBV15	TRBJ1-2	CATSRDRRGNGYTF	TGTGCCACCAGCAGAGATCGAAGGGGTAATGGCTACACCTTC
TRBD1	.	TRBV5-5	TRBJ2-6	CASSADGTGSSSGANVLTF	TGTGCCAGCAGCGCGGACGGGACAGGGTCCTCCTCTGGGGCCAACGTCCTGACTTTC
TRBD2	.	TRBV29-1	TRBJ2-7	CSFTSGRMGYEQYF	TGCAGCTTCACTAGCGGGAGGATGGGCTACGAGCAGTACTTC
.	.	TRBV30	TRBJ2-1	CAWGWAGINEQFF	TGTGCCTGGGGGTGGGCGGGAATCAATGAGCAGTTCTTC
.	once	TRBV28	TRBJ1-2	CASSLWQDNYGYTF	TGTGCCAGCAGTTTGTGGCAGGATAACTATGGCTACACCTTC
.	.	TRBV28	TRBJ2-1	CASSPQGSPYNEQFF	TGTGCCAGCAGTCCTCAGGGTAGCCCCTACAATGAGCAGTTCTTC
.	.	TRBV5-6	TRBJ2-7	CASSPDTSYEQYF	TGTGCCAGCAGCCCTGACACCTCCTACGAGCAGTACTTC
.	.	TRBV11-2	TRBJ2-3	CASSSSTDTQYF	TGTGCCAGCAGCTCCTCCACAGATACGCAGTATTTT
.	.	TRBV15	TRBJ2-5	CATSSPGLGETQYF	TGTGCCACCAGCAGTCCGGGACTTGGAGAGACCCAGTACTTC
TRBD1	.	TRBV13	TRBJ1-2	CASNPTGDTYGYTF	TGTGCCAGCAACCCGACAGGGGATACCTATGGCTACACCTTC
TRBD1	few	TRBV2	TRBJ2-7	CASSEGIQGAYEQYF	TGTGCCAGCAGTGAAGGAATACAGGGGGCCTACGAGCAGTACTTC
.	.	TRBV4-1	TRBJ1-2	CASRNPGSVYGYTF	TGCGCCAGCAGAAACCCCGGGTCAGTCTATGGCTACACCTTC
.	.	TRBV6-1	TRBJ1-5	CASSEWSASLQPQHF	TGTGCCAGCAGTGAATGGAGCGCCTCTCTTCAGCCCCAGCATTTT
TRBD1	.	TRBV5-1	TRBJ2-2	CASTPKTGSGELFF	TGCGCCAGCACGCCAAAGACAGGGTCCGGGGAGCTGTTTTTT
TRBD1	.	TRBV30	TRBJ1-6	CACLKGQNNSPLHF	TGTGCCTGCCTAAAGGGACAGAATAATTCACCCCTCCACTTT
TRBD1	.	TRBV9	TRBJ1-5	CASSGTGVGQPQHF	TGTGCCAGCAGCGGGACAGGGGTGGGTCAGCCCCAGCATTTT
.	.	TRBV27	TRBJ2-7	CASSITTRYEQYF	TGTGCCAGCAGTATTACTACTCGTTACGAGCAGTACTTC
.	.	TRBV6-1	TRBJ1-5	CASSVIGDNQPQHF	TGTGCCAGCAGTGTGATAGGGGACAATCAGCCCCAGCATTTT
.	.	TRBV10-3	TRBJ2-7	CAISDMPGEQYF	TGTGCCATCAGCGATATGCCCGGGGAGCAGTACTTC
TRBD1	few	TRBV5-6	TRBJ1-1	CASRQGGGVGTEAFF	TGTGCCAGCAGGCAGGGGGGTGGTGTTGGCACTGAAGCTTTCTTT
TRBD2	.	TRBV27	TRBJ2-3	CASSSPLAGGPWDTQYF	TGTGCCAGCAGTTCCCCCCTAGCGGGAGGGCCGTGGGATACGCAGTATTTT
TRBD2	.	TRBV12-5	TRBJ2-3	CASGLTGTSGSTDTQYF	TGTGCTAGTGGTCTTACCGGGACTAGCGGAAGCACAGATACGCAGTATTTT
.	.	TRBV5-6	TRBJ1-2	CASSGGYGYTF	TGTGCCAGCAGCGGCGGGTATGGCTACACCTTC
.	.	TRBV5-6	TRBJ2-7	CASSEGGDEQYF	TGTGCCAGCAGCGAGGGTGGGGACGAGCAGTACTTC
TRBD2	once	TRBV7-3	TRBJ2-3	CASSLISRTSTTDTQYF	TGTGCCAGCAGCTTAATTTCCAGGACTAGCACCACAGATACGCAGTATTTT
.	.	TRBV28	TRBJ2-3	CASRLYGGGTDTQYF	TGTGCCAGCAGACTGTACGGGGGAGGCACAGATACGCAGTATTTT
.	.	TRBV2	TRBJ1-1	CASRQGWGTEAFF	TGTGCCAGCAGACAGGGTTGGGGGACTGAAGCTTTCTTT
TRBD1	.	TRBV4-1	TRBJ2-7	CASSPQDRTSSYEQYF	TGCGCCAGCAGCCCCCAGGACAGGACTTCCAGCTACGAGCAGTACTTC